This T cell receptor beta chain came from a study of CD8 T cells in Susac syndrome (dated by TCRdb to about 2019). As for the study more broadly: Of the Susac syndrome patients who were sequenced, about eight were in clinical remission while 5 or 6 had clinically active disease. At blood withdrawal, Susac syndrome patients were therapy-naive, treated with corticosteroids (with IVIg additionally given to some), or treated with IVIg alone. The study used repertoire sequencing to test whether antigen drove CD8+ T cell activation and differentiation in Susac syndrome.

V and J lose 6 bases and 0 bases, and a span of 12 bases separates them. CDR1 and CDR2 were assigned from the germline V gene as SNHLY and FYNNEI. From the cysteine up to the phenylalanine, the CDR3 has a length of 15 residues. The CDR3 DNA has 45 bases and is translated from base 1. Peripheral blood CD8+ and CD4+ T cells from healthy donors, Susac syndrome patients and multiple sclerosis patients were profiled by high-throughput TCR beta sequencing. Susac syndrome patients met recently defined diagnostic criteria for definite or probable disease. CD8+ TEMRA cells were enriched by FACS, while bulk CD8+ and CD4+ T cells were purified by magnetic negative isolation. Blood was drawn into EDTA tubes, processed within 24 hours, and PBMCs were isolated by density gradient centrifugation. PBMCs intended for TCR sequencing were cryopreserved in liquid nitrogen and thawed later in a water bath at 37 degrees C. A purity of at least 90% was achieved for sorted or isolated CD4+, CD8+ and CD8+ TEMRA cells.

What the authors observed across the whole study: The CD4+ T cell repertoire of patients with Susac syndrome showed no detectable clonal expansion. The TCR sequencing and HLA analysis was acknowledged to have included a relatively small number of individuals.

In the case of this clonotype: Its binding antigen is unknown. Base qualities are missing; no much larger clone stands one base away.

RNA was extracted using the RNeasy kit, and roughly 0.5 to 1 microgram was reverse transcribed with random hexamers. TCR beta CDR3 regions were amplified with the immunoSEQ multiplex PCR assay covering 54 Vbeta and 13 Jbeta segments. PCR amplification bias was corrected using a synthetic template baseline for primer optimization and computational correction. The original methods were these. Reads were annotated to V, D and J genes per IMGT and analyzed with immunoSEQ Analyzer, keeping only productive sequences. To calculate clonality, Shannon entropy was normalized by log2 of the number of productive unique sequences and then subtracted from one. For each patient and control, public and private clones were evaluated among the 100 most prevalent clones. A clone was defined as Susac-specific if it was absent from the healthy and MS cohorts, from over a thousand published viral clones and from other ImmuneACCESS disease sequences. TCRdb handled the public reads itself, with Q25 trimming in fastp and clone calling in MiXCR, and kept productive beta chains. Every CDR3 protein is listed once, alongside the most common genes and DNA of its rows. Here the V and J calls rest on TCRdb's processing, not on the authors' analysis. For this sample the table gives a few hundred thousand distinct CDR3 sequences, of which approximately 94% were detected only once. The top ten constitute 0.15% of the sample.

The source is a human donor with Susac syndrome. The rearranged chain carries TRBV2 and TRBJ1-5, with the D gene not clear enough to name. The material sequenced was CD4+ T cells from PBMCs. At the DNA level, the sequence is TGTGCCAGCAGCGCCCCTGGTTATAGCAATCAGCCCCAGCATTTT. This is translated as CASSAPGYSNQPQHF.